Following are 32 T cell receptor beta chains from one sample sequenced in a study of response to subunit inactivated influenza vaccine. TCRdb itself ran the RT-PCR reads through MiXCR, one entry per CDR3 protein. The data show more than 550,000 distinct CDR3 sequences, with 12% seen just once and 10% to 13% held by the top ten. Here the sequenced sample was PBMCs from blood, taken on the day of vaccination. All receptors come from a man over 45 who received an inactivated influenza vaccine.

This clonotype was counted a few times. V and J are TRBV29-1 and TRBJ1-5, with no clear D. V lost 5 bases and J 3 bases, leaving 8 bases between the germline ends. Germline lookup yields CDR1 SQVTM and CDR2 ANQGSEA. The CDR3 sequence is 12 residues long. Here the CDR3 reads CSVKEYNQPQHF. In nucleotides, the CDR3 is TGCAGCGTTAAGGAATACAATCAGCCCCAGCATTTT.

The rearrangement links TRBV5-1 to TRBJ2-5; D is uncertain. Germline V gene sequence: CDR1 SGHRS, CDR2 YFSETQ. Deletions cut 4 bases from V and 4 bases from J, with 11 bases between. The CDR3 extends over 13 amino acids. The CDR3 reads CASSPPSPETQYF. The CDR3 DNA sequence: TGCGCCAGCAGCCCCCCGAGCCCAGAGACCCAGTACTTC.

This clonotype was counted ten times or more. The chain employs TRBV29-1 and TRBJ2-1; D is possibly TRBD2 (5 bases). Germline V CDR1 and CDR2: SQVTM, ANQGSEA. The CDR3 covers 12 residues. The V end was cut by 5 bases, the J end by 4 bases, with 9 bases between. The CDR3 DNA follows: TGCAGCGTTACCGACTATTACAATGAGCAGTTCTTC. This gives the protein CSVTDYYNEQFF.

This clonotype was seen more than once but under ten times. The chain combines TRBV25-1 with TRBJ2-5, with 10 positions matching TRBD1. V was pared by 4 bases and J by 5 bases, with 7 bases of the junction left unmatched. The CDR3 runs to 15 residues. Germline V gene sequence: CDR1 MGHDK, CDR2 SYGVNS. CDR3 sequence (DNA): TGTGCCAGCAGTGGGACAGGGGGTGGTCGGGAGACCCAGTACTTC. It translates to CASSGTGGGRETQYF.

The J gene is TRBJ2-1, the V gene TRBV12-3 or TRBV12-4, with TRBD2 matching 10 bases. CDR3 length equals 15 residues. The V segment lost 5 bases and the J segment 5 bases; nucleotides outside the gene matches: 6. CDR3 DNA: TGTGCCAGCAGTGACTCCGGGACTAGCGACAATGAGCAGTTCTTC. The encoded protein is CASSDSGTSDNEQFF.

This clonotype appeared many times. This chain links TRBV4-3 with TRBJ1-1; tentative D call: TRBD1 (5 bases). With 4 bases removed from V and 0 bases from J, the gap between germline ends came to 18 bases. The CDR3 consists of 17 residues. Germline CDR1 reads LGHNA; CDR2 reads YSLEER. Here the CDR3 reads CASSPMGDLKMNTEAFF. The DNA for the CDR3 is TGCGCCAGCAGCCCAATGGGGGACCTTAAAATGAACACTGAAGCTTTCTTT.

This clonotype has a handful of counts. The chain carries TRBV18 and TRBJ2-5; 8 positions agree with TRBD1. There are 16 residues in the CDR3. The junction had 13 bases not matched to a gene; V was cut back by 5 bases and J by 5 bases. From germline, CDR1 is KGHSH and CDR2 LQKENI. In DNA, the CDR3 is TGTGCCAGCTCAGGTCCCTTGGACAGGGCTGCGGAGACCCAGTACTTC. This translates into CASSGPLDRAAETQYF.

The rearrangement uses TRBV4-2 and TRBJ2-7, with 10 positions matching TRBD1. The CDR3 is made up of 16 amino acids. From germline, CDR1 is LGHNA and CDR2 YNFKEQ. Trimming took 4 bases from V and 5 from J; bases not matched to a gene: 11. CDR3 protein: CASSPNDRGLAHEQYF. The CDR3, as DNA: TGTGCCAGCAGCCCTAATGACAGGGGGCTCGCTCACGAGCAGTACTTC.

The chain links TRBV7-2 to TRBJ2-7, with 9 bases aligning to TRBD1. V trimming: 4 bases; J trimming: 4 bases; junction bases outside the gene matches: 8. The CDR3 sequence is 15 residues long. Germline assignment: CDR1 SGHTA and CDR2 FQGNSA. CDR3 amino acids: CASSSNRGQVYEQYF. The CDR3 nucleotides read TGTGCCAGCAGCTCCAACAGGGGGCAGGTATACGAGCAGTACTTC.

This chain connects TRBV7-2 to TRBJ2-7; no firm D call. Trimming took off 2 bases at V and 6 bases at J, with 11 bases between the two ends. The CDR3 runs to 13 residues. The V gene's germline CDR1 is SGHTA and CDR2 FQGNSA. The CDR3 loop is CASSLSSGREQYF. The CDR3, as DNA: TGTGCCAGCAGCTTATCCTCCGGGCGCGAGCAGTACTTC.

CDR3 in amino acids: CASSPWAGSFYEQYF. CDR3 DNA sequence: TGTGCCAGCAGCCCTTGGGCGGGGTCCTTCTACGAGCAGTACTTC. This sequence joins TRBV28 and TRBJ2-7; perhaps TRBD2 as D (6 bases). Germline V gene sequence: CDR1 MDHEN, CDR2 SYDVKM. The CDR3 is 15 amino acids. V was cut by 6 bases and J by 3 bases, with 18 bases left in between. Variable domain in full (rest from reference TRBV28 and TRBJ2-7): DVKVTQSSRYLVKRTGEKVFLECVQDMDHENMFWYRQDPGLGLRLIYFSYDVKMKEKGDIPEGYSVSREKKERFSLILESASTNQTSMYLCASSPWAGSFYEQYFGPGTRLTVT.

This clonotype was seen many times. This sequence joins TRBV7-9 and TRBJ1-5; TRBD1 is a possible D gene (5 bases). The CDR3 loop spans 12 amino acids. V lost 5 bases to trimming and J lost 7 bases, with 9 bases between them. Germline V gene sequence: CDR1 SEHNR, CDR2 FQNEAQ (reference sequence). CDR3 bases: TGTGCCAGCAGCCAGGGAGGACAGCCCCAGCATTTT. Translated: CASSQGGQPQHF.

This clonotype was found a few times. V gene TRBV11-2 combines with J gene TRBJ1-1, with D uncertain. This CDR3 is 15 amino acids long. The V gene's germline CDR1 is SGHAT and CDR2 FQNNGV. Trimming removed 2 bases from V and 4 bases from J, with 14 bases in between. CDR3 protein: CASSLSQVASTEAFF. CDR3 sequence (DNA): TGTGCCAGCAGCTTAAGCCAGGTGGCGAGCACTGAAGCTTTCTTT.

The chain uses TRBV27 and TRBJ2-5; D unresolved. The CDR3 spans 15 residues. CDR1 MNHEY and CDR2 SMNVEV come from the germline V gene (reference sequence). V lost 2 bases, J lost 1 base, and 11 bases lay in between. This chain's CDR3 is CASSLVGPVQETQYF. The CDR3 DNA reads as TGTGCCAGCAGTTTAGTTGGACCTGTCCAAGAGACCCAGTACTTC.

The CDR3: CASSLTPGGSPLHF. In nucleotides, the CDR3 is TGTGCCAGCAGCTTGACGCCGGGAGGATCACCCCTCCACTTT. This chain joins TRBV7-3 and TRBJ1-6; D remains ambiguous. V lost 3 bases and J 10 bases, leaving 13 bases between the germline ends. This CDR3 contains 14 residues. The germline V gene has CDR1 SGHTA and CDR2 FQGTGA.

This clonotype was counted between two and nine times. The CDR3 here is CASSLGRRRLNTEAFF. Written as DNA, the CDR3 is TGTGCCAGCAGCTTAGGTCGAAGGCGGTTGAACACTGAAGCTTTCTTT. V and J are TRBV11-2 and TRBJ1-1, with D hard to call. Germline-derived CDR1 and CDR2 are SGHAT and FQNNGV. V lost 1 base and J lost 0, with 12 bases in between. This CDR3 has 16 amino acids.

The chain joins TRBV7-6 to TRBJ2-2, with 7 nucleotides matching TRBD2. This CDR3 has 14 amino acids. Per the germline V gene, CDR1 is SGHVS and CDR2 is FNYEAQ. Trimming cost V 5 bases and J 7 bases; bases outside gene matches: 7. The CDR3 loop reads CASSQGTNLGELFF. CDR3 DNA sequence: TGTGCCAGCAGCCAAGGGACTAATCTCGGGGAGCTGTTTTTT.

V usage is TRBV18 and J usage is TRBJ2-7, with a weak D call TRBD2 (6 bases). Germline values: CDR1 KGHSH, CDR2 LQKENI. The CDR3 runs 14 residues. Trimming removed 3 bases at V and 3 bases at J, with 12 bases between. The chain's CDR3 is CASSPGRSDYEQYF. CDR3 in DNA: TGTGCCAGCTCACCGGGGAGGAGCGACTACGAGCAGTACTTC. Full variable domain (remainder filled in from reference TRBV18 and TRBJ2-7): NAGVMQNPRHLVRRRGQEARLRCSPMKGHSHVYWYRQLPEEGLKFMVYLQKENIIDESGMPKERFSAEFPKEGPSILRIQQVVRGDSAAYFCASSPGRSDYEQYFGPGTRLTVT.

The rearrangement uses TRBV4-1 and TRBJ2-1; 8 bases map to TRBD2. CDR1 is MGHRA and CDR2 is YSYEKL in the germline V gene. The CDR3 length is 16 residues. With 0 bases clipped from V and 2 bases from J, the junction kept 3 bases outside the gene matches. The CDR3 DNA sequence: TGCGCCAGCAGCCAAGATGCGGGAGGAGCCTACAATGAGCAGTTCTTC. This encodes CASSQDAGGAYNEQFF.

This clonotype occurred many times. The genes are TRBV7-9 and TRBJ1-6; D may be TRBD1 (5 bases). Germline lookup yields CDR1 SEHNR and CDR2 FQNEAQ (reference sequence). The CDR3 covers 17 residues. The germline V and J ends were trimmed by 1 base and 3 bases, with 13 bases remaining between them. The CDR3 reads CASSLGRWGNYNSPLHF. For the CDR3, the DNA is TGTGCCAGCAGCTTAGGACGGTGGGGGAACTATAATTCACCCCTCCACTTT.

This clonotype was observed a few times. J is TRBJ2-7 and V is TRBV7-9; TRBD2 aligns across 9 bases. Germline assignment: CDR1 SEHNR and CDR2 FQNEAQ (reference sequence). This CDR3 comprises 12 residues. As DNA, the CDR3 is TGTGCGAGCGGTGGCGGGAGGGACGAGCAGTACTTC. It codes for CASGGGRDEQYF.

V usage is TRBV30 and J usage is TRBJ2-2, with 7 nucleotides matching TRBD2. Germline CDR1 and CDR2: GTSNPN and SVGIG (reference sequence). V shed 1 base and J 2 bases; nucleotides not matched to a gene: 7. CDR3 length: 16 amino acids. The DNA of the CDR3 is TGTGCCTGGAGTGGAGCGGGGCCGGGAAACACCGGGGAGCTGTTTTTT. This translates into CAWSGAGPGNTGELFF.

This clonotype was observed at least ten times. V gene TRBV20-1 combines with J gene TRBJ2-3; TRBD2 agrees at 11 bases. This CDR3 comprises 15 residues. The germline V gene encodes CDR1 DFQATT and CDR2 SNEGSKA (reference sequence). V lost 3 bases to trimming and J lost 6 bases; unmatched junction nucleotides: 8. Here the CDR3 DNA reads TGCAGTGCTAGGCGTACTAGCGGGAGAGGGGATACGCAGTATTTT. Translated: CSARRTSGRGDTQYF.

The V and J genes are TRBV5-5 and TRBJ2-2; tentatively, D is TRBD2 (5 bases). This CDR3 is 15 amino acids long. The V end was cut by 7 bases, the J end by 3 bases, with 16 bases between. Germline V CDR1 and CDR2: SGHKS, YYEKEE (reference sequence). CDR3 nucleotide sequence: TGTGCCAGCGGCCCCGGGGTCTCGGACACCGGGGAGCTGTTTTTT. Translated: CASGPGVSDTGELFF. Full variable domain (outside the CDR3, taken from reference TRBV5-5 and TRBJ2-2): DAGVTQSPTHLIKTRGQQVTLRCSPISGHKSVSWYQQVLGQGPQFIFQYYEKEERGRGNFPDRFSARQFPNYSSELNVNALLLGDSALYLCASGPGVSDTGELFFGEGSRLTVL.

The rearrangement joins TRBV5-1 to TRBJ2-5; TRBD2 matches at 12 bases. V gave up 4 bases and J gave up 0 bases; unmatched junction bases: 4. The CDR3 covers 16 residues. In germline, CDR1 is SGHRS, CDR2 YFSETQ. The CDR3 is CASSAGLAGYQETQYF. The CDR3 bases are TGCGCCAGCAGCGCTGGACTAGCGGGATACCAAGAGACCCAGTACTTC.

This clonotype has a count of ten or more. The chain joins TRBV5-1 to TRBJ2-1, with TRBD1 as a possible D gene (5 bases). The germline CDR1 and CDR2 sequences are SGHRS and YFSETQ. V lost 1 base and J 0 bases, leaving 8 bases between the germline ends. CDR3 length equals 15 residues. The CDR3 loop is CASSLQGGSYNEQFF. Here the CDR3 DNA reads TGCGCCAGCAGCTTGCAGGGTGGCTCCTACAATGAGCAGTTCTTC.

The chain recombines TRBV3-1 with TRBJ1-2; D is unresolved. The CDR3 totals 15 residues. Germline CDR1 LGHDT, CDR2 YNNKEL (reference sequence). V lost 0 bases and J lost 6, with 14 bases in between. CDR3 in amino acids: CASSQDAAGGNGYTF. CDR3 in DNA: TGTGCCAGCAGCCAAGACGCAGCAGGTGGGAATGGCTACACCTTC.

V gene TRBV4-1 combines with J gene TRBJ1-2; D is ambiguous. The CDR3 loop spans 15 amino acids. V gave up 0 bases and J gave up 4 bases, with 12 bases separating them. Germline loops: CDR1 MGHRA, CDR2 YSYEKL. The CDR3 coding sequence is TGCGCCAGCAGCCAAGAACACGGCTCTCCCTATGGCTACACCTTC. Translated, it gives CASSQEHGSPYGYTF.

A few counts support this clonotype. The rearrangement joins TRBV6-5 to TRBJ2-7; 11 nucleotides line up with TRBD2. The CDR3 length is 13 residues. With V trimmed by 4 bases and J by 6 bases, 2 bases remained unmatched. The germline CDR1 and CDR2 sequences are MNHEY and SVGAGI. As DNA, the CDR3 is TGTGCCAGCAGTTTTACTAGCGGGGGCGAGCAGTACTTC. Amino acids: CASSFTSGGEQYF.

This clonotype was seen more than once but under ten times. This sequence joins TRBV12-3 or TRBV12-4 and TRBJ2-7; D is uncertain. This CDR3 is 14 amino acids long. Trimming stripped 4 bases from V and 0 bases from J, with 10 bases between. This chain's CDR3 is CASSYGRPSYEQYF. Written as DNA, the CDR3 is TGTGCCAGCAGTTACGGCAGGCCCTCCTACGAGCAGTACTTC.

This clonotype was seen only a few times. The chain recombines TRBV20-1 with TRBJ1-2; possible D gene TRBD1, 6 bases. Trimming pared 6 bases from V and 2 bases from J, leaving 16 bases between. CDR3 length equals 14 residues. Germline V CDR1 and CDR2: DFQATT, SNEGSKA (reference sequence). In nucleotides, the CDR3 is TGCAGTGCCGACTTGAGGGGGGCGAACTATGGCTACACCTTC. It is translated as CSADLRGANYGYTF.

The V and J genes are TRBV7-9 and TRBJ2-3; either TRBD1 or TRBD2 may fit D (6 bases each). V lost 3 bases and J 3 bases, leaving 19 bases between the germline ends. The CDR3 loop spans 17 amino acids. Germline CDR1 SEHNR, CDR2 FQNEAQ (reference sequence). For the CDR3, the DNA is TGTGCCAGCAGCTTGGTAGGGGGGCCTCGGTTGACAGATACGCAGTATTTT. It is translated as CASSLVGGPRLTDTQYF.